This TCR beta chain was obtained from a study of shared clonotypes between healthy human individuals. Naive CD8 cells lacked CD45RO, underwent positive selection for CCR7 and left out terminally differentiated effector memory CD45RA+ cells. The repertoire was sequenced with immunoSEQ multiplex PCR; TCRdb's copy has only in-frame clones and lacks some. The table has roughly 600,000 clones, 98% seen once. The germline gives CDR1 MDHEN, CDR2 SYDVKM. This CDR3 is 13 amino acids long. The V end was cut by 3 bases, the J end by 1 base, with 6 bases between. The clonotype was recovered from a man between 25 and 39 years old in good health. Sample: naive CD8+ T cells sorted from blood. The chain joins TRBV28 to TRBJ2-5; D not resolved. This CDR3 is CASSFPLQETQYF. CDR3 DNA sequence: TGTGCCAGCAGTTTCCCTCTCCAAGAGACCCAGTACTTC.